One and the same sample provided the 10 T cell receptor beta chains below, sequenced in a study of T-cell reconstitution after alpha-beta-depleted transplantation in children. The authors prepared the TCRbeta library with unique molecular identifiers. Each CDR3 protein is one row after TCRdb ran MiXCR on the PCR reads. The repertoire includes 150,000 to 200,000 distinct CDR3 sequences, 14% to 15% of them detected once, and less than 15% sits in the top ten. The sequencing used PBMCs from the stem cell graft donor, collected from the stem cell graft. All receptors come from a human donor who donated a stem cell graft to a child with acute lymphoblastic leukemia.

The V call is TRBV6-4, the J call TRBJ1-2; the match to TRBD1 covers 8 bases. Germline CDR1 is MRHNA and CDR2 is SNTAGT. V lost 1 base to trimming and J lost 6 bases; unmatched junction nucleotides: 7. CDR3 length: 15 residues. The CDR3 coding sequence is TGTGCCAGCAGTGACTGGGGACAGGCGGTGGATGGCTACACCTTC. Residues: CASSDWGQAVDGYTF.

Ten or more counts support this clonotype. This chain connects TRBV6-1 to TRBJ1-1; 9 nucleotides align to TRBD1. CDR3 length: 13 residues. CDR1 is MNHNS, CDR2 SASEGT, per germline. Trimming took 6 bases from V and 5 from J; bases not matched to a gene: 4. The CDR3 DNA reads TGTGCCAGCAGGAACAGGGGGCAAACTGAAGCTTTCTTT. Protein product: CASRNRGQTEAFF.

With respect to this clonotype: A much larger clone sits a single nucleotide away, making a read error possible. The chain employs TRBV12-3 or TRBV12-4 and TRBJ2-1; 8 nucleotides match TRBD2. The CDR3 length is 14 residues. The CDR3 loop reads CTSDTSGTYNEQFF. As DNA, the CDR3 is TGTACCAGCGACACTAGCGGAACCTACAATGAGCAGTTCTTC.

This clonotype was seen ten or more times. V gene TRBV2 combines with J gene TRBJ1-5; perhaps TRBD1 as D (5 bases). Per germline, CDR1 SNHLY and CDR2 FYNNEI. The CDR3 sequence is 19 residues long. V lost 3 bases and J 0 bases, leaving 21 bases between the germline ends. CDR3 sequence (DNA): TGTGCCAGCAGTGACTGGGAACGGGACTGGGATTATAGCAATCAGCCCCAGCATTTT. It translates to CASSDWERDWDYSNQPQHF. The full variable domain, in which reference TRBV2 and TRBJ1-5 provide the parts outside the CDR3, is EPEVTQTPSHQVTQMGQEVILRCVPISNHLYFYWYRQILGQKVEFLVSFYNNEISEKSEIFDDQFSVERPDGSNFTLKIRSTKLEDSAMYFCASSDWERDWDYSNQPQHFGDGTRLSIL.

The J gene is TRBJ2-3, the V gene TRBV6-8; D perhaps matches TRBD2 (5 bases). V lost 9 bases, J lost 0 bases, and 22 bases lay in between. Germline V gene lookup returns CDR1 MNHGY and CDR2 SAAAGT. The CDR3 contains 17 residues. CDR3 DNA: TGTGCCAGACGGTCTGTCGGGAATGGAGATAGCACAGATACGCAGTATTTT. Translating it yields CARRSVGNGDSTDTQYF.

The CDR3 region is CASSLEGGAAYEQYF. As DNA, the CDR3 is TGTGCCAGCAGCTTGGAGGGAGGGGCCGCCTACGAGCAGTACTTC. This chain joins TRBV7-9 and TRBJ2-7; 7 nucleotides align to TRBD2. Germline V gives CDR1 SEHNR, CDR2 FQNEAQ (reference sequence). The CDR3 has 15 residues. V shed 3 bases and J 2 bases; nucleotides not matched to a gene: 7.

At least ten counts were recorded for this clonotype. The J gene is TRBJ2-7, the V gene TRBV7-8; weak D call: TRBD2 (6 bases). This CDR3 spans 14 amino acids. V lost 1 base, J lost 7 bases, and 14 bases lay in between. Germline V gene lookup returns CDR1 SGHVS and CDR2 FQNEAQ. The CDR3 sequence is CASSLVAADGEQYF. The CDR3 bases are TGTGCCAGCAGCTTAGTAGCGGCGGACGGGGAGCAGTACTTC.

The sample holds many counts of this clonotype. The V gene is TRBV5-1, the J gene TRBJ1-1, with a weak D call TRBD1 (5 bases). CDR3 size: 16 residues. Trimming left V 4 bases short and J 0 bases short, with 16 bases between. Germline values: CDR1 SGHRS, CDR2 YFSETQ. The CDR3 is CASSLTTGAMNTEAFF. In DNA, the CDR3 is TGCGCCAGCAGCCTAACAACAGGAGCCATGAACACTGAAGCTTTCTTT.

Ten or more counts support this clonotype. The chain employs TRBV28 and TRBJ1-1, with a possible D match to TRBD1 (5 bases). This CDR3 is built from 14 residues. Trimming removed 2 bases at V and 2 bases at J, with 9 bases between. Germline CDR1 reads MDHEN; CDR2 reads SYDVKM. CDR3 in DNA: TGTGCCAGCAGTTTAGTGCAGGGAAACACTGAAGCTTTCTTT. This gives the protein CASSLVQGNTEAFF. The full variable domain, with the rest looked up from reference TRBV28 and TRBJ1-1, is DVKVTQSSRYLVKRTGEKVFLECVQDMDHENMFWYRQDPGLGLRLIYFSYDVKMKEKGDIPEGYSVSREKKERFSLILESASTNQTSMYLCASSLVQGNTEAFFGQGTRLTVV.

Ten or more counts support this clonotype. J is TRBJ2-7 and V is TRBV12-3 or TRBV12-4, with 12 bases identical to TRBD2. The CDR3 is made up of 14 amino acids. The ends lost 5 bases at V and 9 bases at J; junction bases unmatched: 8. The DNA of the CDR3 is TGTGCCAGCAGTCGGACTAGCGGGACACTCTGGCAGTACTTC. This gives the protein CASSRTSGTLWQYF.